These T cell receptor beta chains were read from a single sample in a study of shared clonotypes between healthy human individuals. TCRdb's table, derived via immunoSEQ multiplex PCR, lists solely in-frame clones and lacks some. The repertoire includes fewer than 1 million clones, 90% to 98% of them detected once, and 0.2% to 0.25% sits in the top ten. Source material: naive CD8+ T cells sorted from blood. These receptors were obtained from a young man in good health. The CDR3 runs from the conserved cysteine through the conserved F or W. D genes are given only for firm matches. Clone size is given for some rows only: seen once, a few or many times, or a class if the clone is expanded.

TRBJ2-2,TRBV10-3,NA,NA,TGTGCCATCAGTCTGCGGAACTATACCGGGGAGCTGTTTTTT,CAISLRNYTGELFF
TRBJ2-2,TRBV28,NA,NA,TGTGCCAGCAGTTTATTATTCCCCTCAGAGGCGAACACCGGGGAGCTGTTTTTT,CASSLLFPSEANTGELFF
TRBJ2-1,TRBV11-3,NA,TRBD2,TGTGCCAGCAGCTTAGATGGTTGGACTAGCGGGAGTGGCGGCGAGCAGTTCTTC,CASSLDGWTSGSGGEQFF
TRBJ2-1,TRBV27,NA,NA,TGTGCCAGCAGTTTAACCCCATCTGGAAGGTACAATGAGCAGTTCTTC,CASSLTPSGRYNEQFF
TRBJ2-3,TRBV29-1,NA,TRBD1,TGCAGCGTTCCCGGGACAGGGGGCACAGATACGCAGTATTTT,CSVPGTGGTDTQYF
TRBJ2-7,TRBV27,NA,NA,TGTGCCAGCAGTTCGGCAGGGTTATACGAGCAGTACTTC,CASSSAGLYEQYF
TRBJ1-4,TRBV5-1,NA,TRBD1,TGCGCCAGCAGCCCGGGACAGGGACATGATTTTGAAAAACTGTTTTTT,CASSPGQGHDFEKLFF
TRBJ2-7,TRBV14,NA,NA,TGTGCCAGCAGCCAAGACTTAGACGGAACCTACGAGCAGTACTTC,CASSQDLDGTYEQYF
TRBJ2-3,TRBV11-3,NA,NA,TGTGCCAGCAGCTCTAGGGGGACAGATACGCAGTATTTT,CASSSRGTDTQYF
TRBJ1-4,TRBV4-3,NA,NA,TGCGCCAGCAGCCAAGAAAACAGAGGGTTGGGACGGACTAATGAAAAACTGTTTTTT,CASSQENRGLGRTNEKLFF
TRBJ2-3,TRBV27,NA,NA,TGTGCCAGCGGTTTGCTCACAGATACGCAGTATTTT,CASGLLTDTQYF
TRBJ2-5,TRBV11-2,NA,TRBD1,TGTGCCAGCAGCTCCCTCCGGGACAGGGGGCAAGAGACCCAGTACTTC,CASSSLRDRGQETQYF
TRBJ2-7,TRBV2,NA,TRBD1,TGTGCCAGCAGTGACACGCGACAGGGGCTTGGGGAGCAGTACTTC,CASSDTRQGLGEQYF
TRBJ1-3,TRBV4-1,NA,NA,TGCGCCAGCAGTCTTACCCTGGCAGCTTCTGGAAACACCATATATTTT,CASSLTLAASGNTIYF
TRBJ2-1,TRBV7-8,NA,NA,TGTGCCAGCAGCTTAGATGTGGGAGCGGGTGAGCAGTTCTTC,CASSLDVGAGEQFF
TRBJ2-2,TRBV19,once,NA,TGTGCCAGTAGTAACCTATTGAGGGCGAACACCGGGGAGCTGTTTTTT,CASSNLLRANTGELFF
TRBJ1-1,TRBV6-1,NA,NA,TGTGCCAGCAGTGAAGCTTTCGCGACAGTGAACACTGAAGCTTTCTTT,CASSEAFATVNTEAFF
TRBJ2-7,TRBV1,NA,NA,TGCACCAGCCCCTTATCACCTCGAACGGGAGGGCCCGCTAAGCAGTACTTC,CTSPLSPRTGGPAKQYF